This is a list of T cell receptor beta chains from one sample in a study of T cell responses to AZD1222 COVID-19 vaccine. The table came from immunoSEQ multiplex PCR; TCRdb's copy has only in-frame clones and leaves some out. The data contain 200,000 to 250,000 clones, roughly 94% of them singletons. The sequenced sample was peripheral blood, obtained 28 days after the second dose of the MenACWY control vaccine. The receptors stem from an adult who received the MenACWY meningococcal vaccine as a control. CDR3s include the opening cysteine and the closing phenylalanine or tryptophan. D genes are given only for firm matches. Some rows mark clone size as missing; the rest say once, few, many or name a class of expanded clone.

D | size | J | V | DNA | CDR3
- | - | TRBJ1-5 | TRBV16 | TGTGCCAGCAGCCAATCTGGCCGGGTCCAGGGGCCCCAGCATTTT | CASSQSGRVQGPQHF
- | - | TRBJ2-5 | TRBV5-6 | TGTGCCAGCAGCCTCGGCCGGCAAGAGACCCAGTACTTC | CASSLGRQETQYF
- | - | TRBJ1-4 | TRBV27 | TGTGCCAGCAGTCAAACAGGGTTGGGTGAAAAACTGTTTTTT | CASSQTGLGEKLFF
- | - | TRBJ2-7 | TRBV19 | TGTGCCAGTAGTGTACAGGACAACTACGAGCAGTACTTC | CASSVQDNYEQYF
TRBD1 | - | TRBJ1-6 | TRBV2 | TGTGCCAGCAGTGAAGGTACAGGGGAGTATAATTCACCCCTCCACTTT | CASSEGTGEYNSPLHF
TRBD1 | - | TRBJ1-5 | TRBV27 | TGTGCCAGCAGCTCCGGGACAGGGGTGGGTCAGCCCCAGCATTTT | CASSSGTGVGQPQHF
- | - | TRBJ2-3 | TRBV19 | TGTGCCAGTAGTATAGTAGCTAGCAGAACAGATACGCAGTATTTT | CASSIVASRTDTQYF
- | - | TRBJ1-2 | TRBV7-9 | TGTGCCAGCAGCATACAGGAGGGGATCTATGGCTACACCTTC | CASSIQEGIYGYTF
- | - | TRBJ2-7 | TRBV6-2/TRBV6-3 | TGTGCCAGCAGTTCCCACCTACTAGGCGAGCAGTACTTC | CASSSHLLGEQYF
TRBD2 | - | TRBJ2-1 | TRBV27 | TGTGCCAGCAGTTTATGGTTCATTAGCGGGGGGGAGGACAATGAGCAGTTCTTC | CASSLWFISGGEDNEQFF
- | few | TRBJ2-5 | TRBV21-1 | TGTGCCAGCAGCAAAACGGGATGTCCCTCAACCCAGTACTTC | CASSKTGCPSTQYF
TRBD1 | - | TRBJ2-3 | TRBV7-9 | TGTGCCAGCAGCTTAGCGACAGGGGCTCGTGGGTCAGATACGCAGTATTTT | CASSLATGARGSDTQYF
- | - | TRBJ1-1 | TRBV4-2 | TGTGCCAGCAGCCAAGATCACGGCGGAACGAACACTGAAGCTTTCTTT | CASSQDHGGTNTEAFF
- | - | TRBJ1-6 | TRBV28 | TGTGCCAGCAGTCCAGAAATCTCCTATAATTCACCCCTCCACTTT | CASSPEISYNSPLHF
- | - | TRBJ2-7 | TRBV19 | TGTGCCAGTAGTACCGCATGGTACTACGAGCAGTACTTC | CASSTAWYYEQYF
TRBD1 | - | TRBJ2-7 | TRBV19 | TGTGCCAGTAGTATCGCGGACAGGGGTTACGAGCAGTACTTC | CASSIADRGYEQYF
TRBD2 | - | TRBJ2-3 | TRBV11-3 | TGTGCCAGCAGCTTAAACGGGGAGGGGGATACGCAGTATTTT | CASSLNGEGDTQYF
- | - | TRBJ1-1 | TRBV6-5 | TGTGCCAGCAACTTGGGCACTGAAGCTTTCTTT | CASNLGTEAFF
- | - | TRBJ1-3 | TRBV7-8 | TGTGCCAGCAGCTCCGTCGCGGGGGGAGGAAACACCATATATTTT | CASSSVAGGGNTIYF
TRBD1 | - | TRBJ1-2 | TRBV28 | TGTGCCAGCAGTGGGACAGGGGTCGGCTATGGCTACACCTTC | CASSGTGVGYGYTF
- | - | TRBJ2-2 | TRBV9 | TGTGCCAGCAGCAAAACCGGGACAAGGAACACCGGGGAGCTGTTTTTT | CASSKTGTRNTGELFF
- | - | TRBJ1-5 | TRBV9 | TGTGCCAGCAGCGCCGCACCTAGCAATCAGCCCCAGCATTTT | CASSAAPSNQPQHF
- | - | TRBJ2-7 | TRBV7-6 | TGTGCCAGCAGCTTACGTTCGAGCTCTCCCCTCTACGAGCAGTACTTC | CASSLRSSSPLYEQYF
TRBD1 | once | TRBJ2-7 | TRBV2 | TGTGCCGCAAGACAGGGCTACGAGCAGTACTTC | CAARQGYEQYF
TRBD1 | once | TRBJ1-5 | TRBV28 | TGTGCCAGCAGTTTAGGGACAGGGAAGAATCAGCCCCAGCATTTT | CASSLGTGKNQPQHF
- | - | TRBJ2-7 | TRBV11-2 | TGTGCCAGCAGCTTATTCCGGGGGTACAACGAGCAGTACTTC | CASSLFRGYNEQYF
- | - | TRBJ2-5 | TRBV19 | TGTGCCAGTAGTACCAGGTACCAAGAGACCCAGTACTTC | CASSTRYQETQYF
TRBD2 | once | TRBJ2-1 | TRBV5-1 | TGCGCCAGCAGGGCGGAACTAGCGGGAGTTCTTGAGCAGTTCTTC | CASRAELAGVLEQFF
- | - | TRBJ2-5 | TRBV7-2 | TGTGCCAGCAGCTTAGGGCAGGCGAACCAAGAGACCCAGTACTTC | CASSLGQANQETQYF
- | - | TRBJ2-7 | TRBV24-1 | TGTGCCACCAGTGATTCCGCCAGGGATCCCTACGAGCAGTACTTC | CATSDSARDPYEQYF
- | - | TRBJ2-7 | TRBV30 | TGTGCCTGGAGTGAGACCCTGACCTACGAGCAGTACTTC | CAWSETLTYEQYF
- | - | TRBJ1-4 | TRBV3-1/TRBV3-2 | TGTGCCAGCAGCCAAGATCGAGTGGGGTTGTTATGGGAAAAACTGTTTTTT | CASSQDRVGLLWEKLFF
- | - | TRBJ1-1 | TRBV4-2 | TGTGCCAGCAGCCATCCGGCGTGGAACACTGAAGCTTTCTTT | CASSHPAWNTEAFF
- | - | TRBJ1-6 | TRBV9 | TGTGCCAGCAGGAGTGGGGGGGATAATTCACCCCTCCACTTT | CASRSGGDNSPLHF
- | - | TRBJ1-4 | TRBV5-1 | TGCGCCAGCAGCTTAAGGGGTTTGGATGAAAAACTGTTTTTT | CASSLRGLDEKLFF
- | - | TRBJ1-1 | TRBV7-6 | TGTGCCAGCAGCTTCAGGGCTGACACTGAAGCTTTCTTT | CASSFRADTEAFF
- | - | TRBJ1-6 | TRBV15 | TGTGCCACCAGCAGAGGTACAGGGTTCGGTCATTCACCCCTCCACTTT | CATSRGTGFGHSPLHF
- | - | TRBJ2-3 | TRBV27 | TGTGCCAGCAGTACAACTAGCTTACGCACAGATACGCAGTATTTT | CASSTTSLRTDTQYF
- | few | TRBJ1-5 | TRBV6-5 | TGTGCCAGCAGACGACAGCGCAATCAGCCCCAGCATTTT | CASRRQRNQPQHF
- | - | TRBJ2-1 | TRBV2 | TGTGCCAGCAGTGAAACGACCTACAATGAGCAGTTCTTC | CASSETTYNEQFF
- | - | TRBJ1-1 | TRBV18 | TGTGCCAGCTTCCAACAGGGGAACACTGAAGCTTTCTTT | CASFQQGNTEAFF
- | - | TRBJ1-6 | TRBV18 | TGTGCCAGCTCACTCTACAGCAGCTCCTATAATTCACCCCTCCACTTT | CASSLYSSSYNSPLHF
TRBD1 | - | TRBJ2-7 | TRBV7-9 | TGTGCCAGCAGCTTGACAGGGTCTGGGGACGAGCAGTACTTC | CASSLTGSGDEQYF
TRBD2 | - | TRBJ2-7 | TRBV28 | TGTGCCGGGGGAGCGGGACCCACCTACGAGCAGTACTTC | CAGGAGPTYEQYF
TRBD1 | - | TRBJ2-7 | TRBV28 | TGTGCCAGCAGTTGGACAGGGGCCTACGAGCAGTACTTC | CASSWTGAYEQYF
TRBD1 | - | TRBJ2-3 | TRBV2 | TGTGCCAGCAGTGCGTTGGCAATCAAGGGACAGGGGGTTCCAGATACGCAGTATTTT | CASSALAIKGQGVPDTQYF
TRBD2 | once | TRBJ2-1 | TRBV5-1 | TGCGCCAGCAGCTTGGATGCGGGGGGCGCCTACAATGAGCAGTTCTTC | CASSLDAGGAYNEQFF
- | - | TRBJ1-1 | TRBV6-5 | TGTGCCAGCAGTTATCGGGGGGTTGAAGCTTTCTTT | CASSYRGVEAFF
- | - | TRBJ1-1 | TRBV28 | TGTGCCAGCAAACCCGGCGGGGAAACGGCTTTCTTT | CASKPGGETAFF
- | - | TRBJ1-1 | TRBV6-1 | TGTGCCAGCAGTTTCCTCAGGGAGGTGAACACTGAAGCTTTCTTT | CASSFLREVNTEAFF
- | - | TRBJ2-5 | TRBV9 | TGTGCCAGCAGCCCGGGGCCACAAGAGACCCAGTACTTC | CASSPGPQETQYF
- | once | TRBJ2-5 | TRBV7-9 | TGTGCCAGCAGCGACCCCATACTAGATCCAAGTTCGACCCAGTACTTC | CASSDPILDPSSTQYF
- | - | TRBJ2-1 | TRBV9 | TGTGCCAGCAGCGCCAGGGGTAGGGATGAGCAGTTCTTC | CASSARGRDEQFF
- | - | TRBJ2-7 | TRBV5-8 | TGTGCCAGCAGCTCGGCCGGGGGCTCCTACGAGCAGTACTTC | CASSSAGGSYEQYF